This entry features one T cell receptor beta chain sequence. After removal of 1 base from V and 5 bases from J, the junction contained 12 bases not matched to a gene. Germline V gene lookup returns CDR1 LGHNT and CDR2 FRNRAP. The CDR3 is made up of 19 amino acids. TCRdb's copy holds only in-frame clones and misses some; the assay was immunoSEQ multiplex PCR. The data hold about 24,000 clones, with around 84% observed a single time. The data were taken from a study of cytotoxic CD8 clonotypes in ibrutinib-treated CLL. Study-wide background: The patient breakdown showed more than nine relapsed/refractory and approximately 15 treatment-naive cases, with fewer than 18 IGHV unmutated.

The chain joins TRBV12-5 to TRBJ2-3; 13 nucleotides line up with TRBD2. The sequence derives from a human donor with chronic lymphocytic leukemia. The input for sequencing was PBMCs, taken before ibrutinib treatment. CDR3 protein: CASGLAHSGLAGVGDTQYF. As DNA, the CDR3 is TGTGCTAGTGGTTTGGCCCACTCCGGACTAGCGGGAGTTGGAGATACGCAGTATTTT.